A single sample is the source of the 9 T cell receptor beta chains below, sequenced in a study of identical twins. MiXCR was run by TCRdb on the 5' RACE reads, yielding one entry per CDR3 protein. The sample includes roughly 690,000 distinct CDR3 sequences, 5.5% to 7.5% of them seen just once. The sample comprised naive T cells sorted from blood. All receptors come from a man aged 18 to 30 in good health.

This clonotype appeared many times. The chain combines TRBV5-1 with TRBJ1-1, with no clear D. Germline V gene lookup returns CDR1 SGHRS and CDR2 YFSETQ. Trimming took 0 bases from V and 1 from J, leaving 10 bases between them. The CDR3 spans 15 residues. The CDR3 DNA follows: TGCGCCAGCAGCTTGGACGGCCGATCGAACACTGAAGCTTTCTTT. This gives the protein CASSLDGRSNTEAFF.

This clonotype has more than one count but fewer than ten. V is TRBV29-1 and J is TRBJ2-5; D is unresolved. The germline V gene has CDR1 SQVTM and CDR2 ANQGSEA. Trimming stripped 7 bases from V and 3 bases from J, with 12 bases between. CDR3 length equals 12 residues. This CDR3 reads CSAAVGKETQYF. CDR3 in DNA: TGCAGCGCCGCGGTTGGGAAAGAGACCCAGTACTTC. The variable domain in full, with the rest retrieved from reference TRBV29-1 and TRBJ2-5, is SAVISQKPSRDICQRGTSLTIQCQVDSQVTMMFWYRQQPGQSLTLIATANQGSEATYESGFVIDKFPISRPNLTFSTLTVSNMSPEDSSIYLCSAAVGKETQYFGPGTRLLVL.

At least ten counts were recorded for this clonotype. The rearrangement uses TRBV6-1 and TRBJ2-3; D ambiguous. Germline CDR1 is MNHNS and CDR2 is SASEGT. Trimming removed 7 bases at V and 2 bases at J, with 16 bases between. This CDR3 comprises 15 residues. Here the CDR3 DNA reads TGTGCCAGCAACCGAGAGAACAGACCCACAGATACGCAGTATTTT. Amino acids: CASNRENRPTDTQYF.

This clonotype was seen at least ten times. V usage is TRBV27 and J usage is TRBJ2-2; the D is unclear. With 4 bases removed from V and 2 bases from J, the gap between germline ends came to 8 bases. CDR1 and CDR2 from the germline V gene are MNHEY and SMNVEV (reference sequence). The CDR3 length is 14 residues. As DNA, the CDR3 is TGTGCCAGCAGTTCATACCTAAACACCGGGGAGCTGTTTTTT. This sequence encodes CASSSYLNTGELFF.

This clonotype was seen only a few times. This chain connects TRBV9 to TRBJ2-7, with 13 bases that match TRBD2. The CDR3 totals 19 residues. Trimming cost V 3 bases and J 4 bases; bases outside gene matches: 16. Germline values: CDR1 SGDLS, CDR2 YYNGEE. CDR3 in amino acids: CASSAPATSGRSREYEQYF. The DNA of the CDR3 is TGTGCCAGCAGCGCCCCAGCGACTAGCGGGAGGTCACGGGAATACGAGCAGTACTTC.

The V and J genes are TRBV7-6 and TRBJ2-3; D is unclear. Germline CDR1 is SGHVS and CDR2 is FNYEAQ. V lost 1 base and J lost 0, with 11 bases in between. This CDR3 region has 16 residues. The CDR3 loop is CASSLGPSTSTDTQYF. The CDR3 bases are TGTGCCAGCAGCTTAGGACCATCAACTAGCACAGATACGCAGTATTTT.

The table lists this clonotype with a few counts. The V gene is TRBV11-3, the J gene TRBJ2-2; D call uncertain. V was clipped by 3 bases and J by 1 base, with 9 bases between them. Germline V gene lookup returns CDR1 SGHNT and CDR2 YENEEA. The CDR3 runs to 15 residues. The CDR3 DNA reads TGTGCCAGCAGCTTCCAATTTTGGAACACCGGGGAGCTGTTTTTT. It specifies CASSFQFWNTGELFF.

This clonotype was seen repeatedly, ten times or more. The rearrangement joins TRBV29-1 to TRBJ2-3, with D hard to call. The CDR3 consists of 13 residues. Trimming stripped 1 base from V and 4 bases from J, with 9 bases between. Germline assignment: CDR1 SQVTM and CDR2 ANQGSEA. CDR3 region: CSVEGGFADTQYF. The DNA for the CDR3 is TGCAGCGTTGAAGGTGGCTTCGCAGATACGCAGTATTTT.

A remark on this clonotype: A single base separates this from a much larger clone, so it may be a read error. This chain uses TRBV29-1 with TRBJ2-1; 9 bases align to TRBD2. CDR1 and CDR2 (germline): SQVTM, ANQGSEA. There are 14 residues in the CDR3. CDR3 protein: CSVRTSESYNEQLF. The CDR3, as DNA: TGCAGCGTTAGGACTAGCGAATCCTACAATGAGCAGTTATTC.